Presented here are 8 T cell receptor beta chains from one specimen sequenced in a study of blood T cell repertoires in COVID-19. This table comes from immunoSEQ multiplex PCR, and its TCRdb copy is limited to in-frame clones, with some not included. The sample contains about 63,000 clones, roughly 74% of which appear only once. Sequencing input: peripheral blood. The receptor set was obtained from a woman over 75 with acute or convalescent COVID-19.

The genes are TRBV19 and TRBJ2-7; the match to TRBD1 covers 10 bases. The CDR3 runs 16 residues. Germline values: CDR1 LNHDA, CDR2 SQIVND (reference sequence). V was pared by 6 bases and J by 2 bases, with 10 bases of the junction left unmatched. In DNA, the CDR3 is TGTGCCAGTAGCACCCCTGGACAGGGGGGAACCTACGAGCAGTACTTC. Translating gives CASSTPGQGGTYEQYF.

This clone was recorded a few times. The chain employs TRBV7-2 and TRBJ2-7, with no clear D. Germline CDR1 is SGHTA and CDR2 is FQGNSA. The CDR3 runs to 15 residues. Deletions cut 6 bases from V and 0 bases from J, with 15 bases between. CDR3 coding DNA: TGTGCCAGCAGTCACGGGTTGGGTAGCTCCTACGAGCAGTACTTC. Protein: CASSHGLGSSYEQYF.

V and J are TRBV24-1 and TRBJ1-5, with 12 bases fitting TRBD1. The J segment lost 6 bases and the V segment lost 3 bases, leaving 5 bases of the junction unmatched. The CDR3 consists of 16 residues. Germline assignment: CDR1 KGHDR and CDR2 SFDVKD. CDR3 nucleotide sequence: TGTGCCACCAGTGATAAGGGACAGGGGGCTTTTCAGCCCCAGCATTTT. It yields the protein CATSDKGQGAFQPQHF.

This clone was recorded only once. The chain couples TRBV4-1 to TRBJ2-5, with TRBD2 matching 10 bases. The CDR3 runs to 17 residues. The germline gives CDR1 MGHRA, CDR2 YSYEKL. V dropped 1 base and J dropped 5; count of bases not matched to a gene: 10. The CDR3 region is CASSQGGLAPAGETQYF. As DNA, the CDR3 is TGCGCCAGCAGCCAAGGGGGACTAGCGCCCGCCGGGGAGACCCAGTACTTC.

The genes are TRBV19 and TRBJ1-3; TRBD1 matches at 7 bases. CDR3 size: 15 residues. Germline values: CDR1 LNHDA, CDR2 SQIVND (reference sequence). The V and J ends lost 0 bases and 2 bases, in that order; junction bases with no gene match: 1. The CDR3 protein is CASSIDQGAGNTIYF. CDR3 bases: TGTGCCAGTAGTATAGACCAGGGGGCTGGAAACACCATATATTTT. Supplemented by reference TRBV19 and TRBJ1-3, the full variable domain reads DGGITQSPKYLFRKEGQNVTLSCEQNLNHDAMYWYRQDPGQGLRLIYYSQIVNDFQKGDIAEGYSVSREKKESFPLTVTSAQKNPTAFYLCASSIDQGAGNTIYFGEGSWLTVV.

The rearrangement joins TRBV24-1 to TRBJ2-2; D might be TRBD2 (6 bases). This CDR3 comprises 19 residues. Per germline, CDR1 KGHDR and CDR2 SFDVKD. Trimming removed 3 bases at V and 0 bases at J, with 19 bases between. The DNA for the CDR3 is TGTGCCACCAGTGATCCATCCGCTTGGGGACTTACGAACACCGGGGAGCTGTTTTTT. Its translation: CATSDPSAWGLTNTGELFF.

This chain links TRBV28 with TRBJ2-7; D might be TRBD2 (5 bases). Trimming left V 6 bases short and J 2 bases short, with 17 bases between. Germline V CDR1 and CDR2: MDHEN, SYDVKM. The CDR3 loop spans 15 amino acids. In DNA, the CDR3 is TGTGCCAGCAGCTCACACTTTTCGGGGACCTACGAGCAGTACTTC. Translation: CASSSHFSGTYEQYF.

The chain uses TRBV28 and TRBJ2-1, with 10 positions matching TRBD1. Germline V CDR1 and CDR2: MDHEN, SYDVKM. Trimming removed 6 bases from V and 5 bases from J; junction bases left unmatched: 10. This CDR3 is 16 amino acids long. CDR3 region: CASRFPPGQGHNEQFF. CDR3 DNA: TGTGCCAGCAGGTTCCCGCCGGGACAGGGGCACAATGAGCAGTTCTTC.